The rows below give T cell receptor beta chains drawn from one sample of a study of vaccination and CD4 T cells after COVID-19. Via MiXCR, TCRdb re-called the PCR reads, giving one row per CDR3 protein. The sample gives more than 20,000 distinct CDR3 sequences, about 42% of which show up once; roughly 4.1% is in the top ten. These receptors' antigens are unknown. Sample: CD4+ T cells from blood, cultured in vitro, taken about 7 months after SARS-CoV-2 vaccination. All receptors come from a human donor who had recovered from COVID-19. Both conserved end residues are part of each CDR3. A D gene is named only where the DNA matches it firmly. Some rows have no size entry. The others give once, few or many, or a class for an expanded clone.

abundance,d_gene,j_gene,v_gene,CDR3aa,CDR3nt
NA,NA,TRBJ1-1,TRBV30,CAWSVQAGLNTEAFF,TGTGCCTGGAGTGTACAGGCTGGACTGAACACTGAAGCTTTCTTT
NA,NA,TRBJ2-7,TRBV7-9,CASSLVWRGTASEQYF,TGTGCCAGCAGCTTAGTATGGCGAGGCACGGCCAGCGAGCAGTACTTC
few,TRBD2,TRBJ2-3,TRBV29-1,CSVGTSGRADTQYF,TGCAGCGTTGGGACTAGCGGGAGGGCAGATACGCAGTATTTT
few,NA,TRBJ1-6,TRBV25-1,CASSESGLSSYNSPLHF,TGTGCCAGCAGTGAATCGGGGCTGAGCTCCTATAATTCACCCCTCCACTTT
few,TRBD1,TRBJ1-1,TRBV28,CASSPTGARLTEAFF,TGTGCCAGCAGCCCAACAGGGGCGCGTTTGACTGAAGCTTTCTTT
few,TRBD2,TRBJ2-1,TRBV20-1,CSARDTGTSSYNEQFF,TGCAGTGCTAGGGATACCGGGACTAGCTCCTACAATGAGCAGTTCTTC
NA,NA,TRBJ1-1,TRBV6-1,CASHLERMNTEAFF,TGTGCCAGCCACCTTGAAAGAATGAACACTGAAGCTTTCTTT
few,NA,TRBJ2-3,TRBV28,CASRGAGRVTDTQYF,TGTGCCAGCAGGGGGGCTGGGCGGGTCACAGATACGCAGTATTTT
NA,TRBD2,TRBJ2-5,TRBV7-2,CASSLYLRLASQETQYF,TGTGCCAGCAGCTTATATCTTAGACTAGCCTCTCAAGAGACCCAGTACTTC
NA,TRBD1,TRBJ1-3,TRBV20-1,CSARGQPGNTIYF,TGCAGTGCTAGGGGACAGCCTGGAAACACCATATATTTT
NA,TRBD2,TRBJ2-5,TRBV7-2,CASSPGTIYQETQYF,TGTGCCAGCAGCCCCGGGACTATCTACCAAGAGACCCAGTACTTC
few,TRBD1,TRBJ2-1,TRBV10-3,CAIRGTGSEFF,TGTGCCATCAGGGGGACAGGGAGCGAGTTCTTC
NA,NA,TRBJ1-1,TRBV28,CASRRGGTEAFF,TGTGCCAGCAGACGAGGGGGTACTGAAGCTTTCTTT
NA,NA,TRBJ1-6,TRBV6-1,CASSETYSPNSPLHF,TGTGCCAGCAGTGAGACCTACTCCCCAAATTCACCCCTCCACTTT
few,NA,TRBJ2-5,TRBV7-3,CASSLNGLGGETQYF,TGTGCCAGCAGCTTAAATGGACTAGGGGGGGAGACCCAGTACTTC
NA,NA,TRBJ2-7,TRBV6-1,CASSRDPQAPEQYF,TGTGCCAGCAGCCGAGACCCCCAGGCACCCGAGCAGTACTTC
NA,NA,TRBJ2-6,TRBV15,CATSISGADGANVLTF,TGTGCCACCAGCATATCCGGGGCGGATGGGGCCAACGTCCTGACTTTC
NA,NA,TRBJ1-2,TRBV7-9,CASSGGTDLNYGYTF,TGTGCCAGCAGCGGCGGGACGGACCTTAACTATGGCTACACCTTC
few,TRBD1,TRBJ1-5,TRBV10-3,CAIGTGTGGAGNQPQHF,TGTGCCATCGGAACCGGGACAGGGGGCGCAGGGAATCAGCCCCAGCATTTT
NA,NA,TRBJ1-5,TRBV28,CASSDSNQPQHF,TGTGCCAGCAGTGATAGCAATCAGCCCCAGCATTTT